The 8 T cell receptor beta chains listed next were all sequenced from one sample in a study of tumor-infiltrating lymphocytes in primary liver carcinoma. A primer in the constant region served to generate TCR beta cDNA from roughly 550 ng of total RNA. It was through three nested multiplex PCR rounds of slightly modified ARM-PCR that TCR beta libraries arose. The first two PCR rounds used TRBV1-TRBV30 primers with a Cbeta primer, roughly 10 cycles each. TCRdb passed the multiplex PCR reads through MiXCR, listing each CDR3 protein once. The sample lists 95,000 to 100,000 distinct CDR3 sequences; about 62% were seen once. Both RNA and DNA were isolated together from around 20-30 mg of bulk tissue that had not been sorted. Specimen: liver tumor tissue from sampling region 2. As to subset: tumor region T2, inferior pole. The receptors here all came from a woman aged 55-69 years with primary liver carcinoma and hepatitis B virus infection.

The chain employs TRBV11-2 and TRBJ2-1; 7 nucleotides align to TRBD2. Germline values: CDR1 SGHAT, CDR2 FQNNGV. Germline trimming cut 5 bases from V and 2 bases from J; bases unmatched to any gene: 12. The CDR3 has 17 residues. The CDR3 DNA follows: TGTGCCAGCAGCCATTTAAGCGGGAAAGGGGCCTACAATGAGCAGTTCTTC. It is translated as CASSHLSGKGAYNEQFF. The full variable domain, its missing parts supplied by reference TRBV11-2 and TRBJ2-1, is EAGVAQSPRYKIIEKRQSVAFWCNPISGHATLYWYQQILGQGPKLLIQFQNNGVVDDSQLPKDRFSAERLKGVDSTLKIQPAKLEDSAVYLCASSHLSGKGAYNEQFFGPGTRLTVL.

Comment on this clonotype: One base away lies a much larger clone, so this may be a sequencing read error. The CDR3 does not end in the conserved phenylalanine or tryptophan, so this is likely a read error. CDR3: CASSPPSWTARSETQYL. Here the CDR3 DNA reads TGTGCCAGCAGCCCCCCCTCTTGGACCGCTAGGTCAGAGACCCAGTACTTG. The V gene is TRBV14, the J gene TRBJ2-5; unclear D gene. The V gene's germline CDR1 is SGHDN and CDR2 FVKESK. This CDR3 is 17 amino acids long. The V and J ends lost 4 bases and 4 bases respectively, with 22 bases between them.

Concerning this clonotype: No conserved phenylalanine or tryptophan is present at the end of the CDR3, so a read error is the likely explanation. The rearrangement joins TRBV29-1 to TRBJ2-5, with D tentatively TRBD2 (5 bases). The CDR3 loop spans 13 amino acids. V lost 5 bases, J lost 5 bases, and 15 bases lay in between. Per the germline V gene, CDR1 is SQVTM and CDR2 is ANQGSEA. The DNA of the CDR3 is TGCAGCGTTCCCCCTGGAGGTGGGGAGACCCAGTACTAC. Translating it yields CSVPPGGGETQYY.

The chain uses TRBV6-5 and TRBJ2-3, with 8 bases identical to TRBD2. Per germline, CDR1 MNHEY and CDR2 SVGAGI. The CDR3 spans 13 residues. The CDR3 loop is CGTRGGGLDTQYF. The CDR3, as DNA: TGTGGCACCAGAGGCGGGGGGCTTGATACGCAGTATTTT.

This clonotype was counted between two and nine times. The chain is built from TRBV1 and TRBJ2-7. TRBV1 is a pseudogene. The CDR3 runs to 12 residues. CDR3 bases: TGCACCAGGAAAAGGACCCCCTACGAGCAGTACTTC. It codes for CTRKRTPYEQYF.

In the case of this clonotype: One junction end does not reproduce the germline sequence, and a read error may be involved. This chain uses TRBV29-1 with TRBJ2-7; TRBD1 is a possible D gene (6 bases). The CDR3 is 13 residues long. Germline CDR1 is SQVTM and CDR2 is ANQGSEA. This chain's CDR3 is CSVGPRGAYKQYF. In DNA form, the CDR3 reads TGCAGTGTTGGACCCAGGGGCGCCTACAAGCAGTACTTC.

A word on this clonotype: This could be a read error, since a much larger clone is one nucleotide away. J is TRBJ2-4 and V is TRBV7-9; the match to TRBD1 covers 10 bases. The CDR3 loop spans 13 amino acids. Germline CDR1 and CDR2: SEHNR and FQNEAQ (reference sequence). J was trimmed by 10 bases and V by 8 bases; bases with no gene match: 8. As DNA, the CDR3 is TGTGCCAGCCGCCCGACAGGGGGCCGAATTCAGTACTTC. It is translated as CASRPTGGRIQYF.

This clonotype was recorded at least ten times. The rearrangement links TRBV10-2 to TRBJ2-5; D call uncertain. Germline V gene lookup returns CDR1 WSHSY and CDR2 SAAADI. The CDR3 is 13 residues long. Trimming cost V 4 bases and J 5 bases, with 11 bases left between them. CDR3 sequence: CASSVWRSETQYF. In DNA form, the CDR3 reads TGCGCCAGCAGTGTTTGGCGTTCGGAGACCCAGTACTTC.